The next 15 T cell receptor beta chains were all read from a single sample in a study of human T cells and chemical hapten exposure. Time point described: patch test 3, about 24 weeks after DPC sensitization. The treatment: therapeutic diphenylcyclopropenone sensitization with weekly scalp DPC. TCRdb processed the RACE reads anew with MiXCR; each CDR3 protein has one entry. The sample carries some 91,000 distinct CDR3 sequences, about 28% recorded once. Sequences were derived from whole blood, sampled in connection with sensitization to the hapten diphenylcyclopropenone (DPC). These receptors originate from a man between 40 and 49 years old with alopecia areata. Some clones in this sample may be carry-over from other donors' samples.

The J gene is TRBJ2-5, the V gene TRBV15; D is ambiguous. Trimming left V 0 bases short and J 1 base short, with 9 bases between. Germline V gene sequence: CDR1 LNHNV, CDR2 YYDKDF (reference sequence). The CDR3 spans 15 residues. This chain's CDR3 is CATSREVLGQETQYF. Written as DNA, the CDR3 is TGTGCCACCAGCAGAGAGGTACTGGGCCAAGAGACCCAGTACTTC.

In this sample, this clonotype turned up a few times. V gene TRBV4-2 combines with J gene TRBJ2-3; D remains ambiguous. The CDR3 contains 13 residues. V gave up 4 bases and J gave up 6 bases, with 11 bases separating them. CDR1 and CDR2 from the germline V gene are LGHNA and YNFKEQ. In DNA, the CDR3 is TGTGCCAGCAGCCGAGGACGTCAGGATACGCAGTATTTT. This translates into CASSRGRQDTQYF.

V usage is TRBV15 and J usage is TRBJ2-7; D possibly corresponds to TRBD1 (5 bases). The V gene lost 0 bases and the J gene lost 6 bases, with 12 bases spanning the gap. CDR1 and CDR2 from the germline V gene are LNHNV and YYDKDF (reference sequence). The CDR3 consists of 14 residues. CDR3 bases: TGTGCCACCAGCAGAGATCAGGGTTGGGGCGAGCAGTACTTC. Translated: CATSRDQGWGEQYF.

This clonotype occurred a few times. This CDR3 reads CASTLAGFHNEQFF. DNA of the CDR3: TGTGCCAGCACACTAGCGGGATTTCACAATGAGCAGTTCTTC. V is TRBV12-3 or TRBV12-4 and J is TRBJ2-1; TRBD2 aligns across 10 bases. The V gene end was trimmed by 7 bases and the J gene end by 5 bases; junction bases not matched to a gene: 5. The CDR3 has 14 amino acids.

This clonotype was observed a handful of times. The rearrangement joins TRBV12-3 or TRBV12-4 to TRBJ1-5; D is unresolved. The CDR3 consists of 16 residues. V was trimmed by 5 bases and J by 0 bases, leaving 14 bases between them. The DNA of the CDR3 is TGTGCCAGCAGTCAGGACCCTCGAGGTAGCAATCAGCCCCAGCATTTT. It is translated as CASSQDPRGSNQPQHF.

This CDR3 is CASSLEGGEQFF. The CDR3 DNA reads as TGTGCCAGCAGCTTAGAGGGGGGGGAGCAGTTCTTC. The rearrangement links TRBV7-9 to TRBJ2-1, with D perhaps matching TRBD2 (7 bases). Trimming pared 1 base from V and 10 bases from J, leaving 8 bases between. Germline-derived CDR1 and CDR2 are SEHNR and FQNEAQ (reference sequence). The CDR3 has 12 amino acids. Using reference TRBV7-9 and TRBJ2-1 for the parts outside the CDR3, the full variable domain is DTGVSQNPRHKITKRGQNVTFRCDPISEHNRLYWYRQTLGQGPEFLTYFQNEAQLEKSRLLSDRFSAERPKGSFSTLEIQRTEQGDSAMYLCASSLEGGEQFFGPGTRLTVL.

The chain combines TRBV10-3 with TRBJ2-3; D uncertain. Trimming took 0 bases from V and 1 from J, leaving 8 bases between them. The length of the CDR3 is 15 residues. From germline, CDR1 is ENHRY and CDR2 SYGVKD. The CDR3 protein is CAISESGFGTDTQYF. The CDR3 nucleotides read TGTGCCATCAGTGAGTCAGGCTTCGGCACAGATACGCAGTATTTT.

V gene TRBV5-1 combines with J gene TRBJ2-3; 9 bases align to TRBD2. V shed 0 bases, J shed 5 bases, and the junction held 13 bases outside the gene matches. This CDR3 contains 18 residues. Germline assignment: CDR1 SGHRS and CDR2 YFSETQ. The DNA for the CDR3 is TGCGCCAGCAGCTTGGATCTTTCGGCGGGAGGGCCGGTAGATACGCAGTATTTT. This sequence encodes CASSLDLSAGGPVDTQYF.

The V gene is TRBV20-1, the J gene TRBJ2-3, with 9 positions matching TRBD2. The CDR3 totals 15 residues. Germline V gives CDR1 DFQATT, CDR2 SNEGSKA (reference sequence). Trimming at V came to 3 bases and at J to 2 bases, leaving 6 bases not matched to a gene. CDR3 DNA sequence: TGCAGTGCTAGTCTGACTAGCGGAACCACAGATACGCAGTATTTT. Its protein is CSASLTSGTTDTQYF.

This clonotype was counted between two and nine times. J is TRBJ2-1 and V is TRBV6-2 or TRBV6-3, with D perhaps matching TRBD1 or TRBD2 (7 bases each). Germline V CDR1 and CDR2: MNHEY, SVGEGT. V was shortened by 8 bases and J by 8 bases, with 16 bases between the two germline ends. There are 13 residues in the CDR3. The CDR3, as DNA: TGTGCCAGCCGCCCAGGGGGGGTGGATGAGCAGTTCTTC. Its protein product is CASRPGGVDEQFF.

This chain uses TRBV9 with TRBJ2-7, with 11 bases identical to TRBD1. Unmatched junction bases numbered 4, after V lost 0 bases and J lost 2 bases. Germline CDR1 is SGDLS and CDR2 is YYNGEE. The CDR3 spans 16 residues. The CDR3 spells CASSVGWGQGAYEQYF. Here the CDR3 DNA reads TGTGCCAGCAGCGTAGGTTGGGGACAGGGGGCCTACGAGCAGTACTTC.

The chain uses TRBV7-2 and TRBJ2-7, with D unclear. The germline CDR1 and CDR2 sequences are SGHTA and FQGNSA. Trimming removed 4 bases from V and 0 bases from J, with 7 bases in between. The CDR3 extends over 13 amino acids. The CDR3 nucleotides read TGTGCCAGCAGCTCCCCGAACTCCTACGAGCAGTACTTC. This encodes CASSSPNSYEQYF. Together with reference TRBV7-2 and TRBJ2-7, the CDR3 gives the full variable domain: GAGVSQSPSNKVTEKGKDVELRCDPISGHTALYWYRQSLGQGLEFLIYFQGNSAPDKSGLPSDRFSAERTGGSVSTLTIQRTQQEDSAVYLCASSSPNSYEQYFGPGTRLTVT.

This clonotype was counted a few times. The rearrangement links TRBV27 to TRBJ2-7, with D possibly called TRBD1 or TRBD2 (5 bases each). The CDR3 is made up of 15 amino acids. CDR1 and CDR2 from the germline V gene are MNHEY and SMNVEV (reference sequence). Trimming removed 6 bases at V and 0 bases at J, with 15 bases between. The CDR3 loop reads CASRGPAGSSYEQYF. CDR3 coding DNA: TGTGCCAGCAGGGGACCGGCAGGGTCCTCCTACGAGCAGTACTTC.

The rearrangement links TRBV10-2 to TRBJ2-4; the D gene could be TRBD1 or TRBD2 (5 bases each). Germline values: CDR1 WSHSY, CDR2 SAAADI. V gave up 0 bases and J gave up 7 bases, with 7 bases separating them. The CDR3 extends over 13 amino acids. As DNA, the CDR3 is TGCGCCAGCAGTGAGTCTGAGGGGAACATTCAGTACTTC. It translates to CASSESEGNIQYF.

This chain joins TRBV7-9 and TRBJ2-3; D may be TRBD2 (5 bases). The germline CDR1 and CDR2 sequences are SEHNR and FQNEAQ (reference sequence). This CDR3 comprises 16 residues. V lost 1 base and J lost 3, with 14 bases in between. For the CDR3, the DNA is TGTGCCAGCAGCTTAGATTCGGGGATATTGACAGATACGCAGTATTTT. Amino acids: CASSLDSGILTDTQYF. Together with reference TRBV7-9 and TRBJ2-3, the CDR3 gives the full variable domain: DTGVSQNPRHKITKRGQNVTFRCDPISEHNRLYWYRQTLGQGPEFLTYFQNEAQLEKSRLLSDRFSAERPKGSFSTLEIQRTEQGDSAMYLCASSLDSGILTDTQYFGPGTRLTVL.